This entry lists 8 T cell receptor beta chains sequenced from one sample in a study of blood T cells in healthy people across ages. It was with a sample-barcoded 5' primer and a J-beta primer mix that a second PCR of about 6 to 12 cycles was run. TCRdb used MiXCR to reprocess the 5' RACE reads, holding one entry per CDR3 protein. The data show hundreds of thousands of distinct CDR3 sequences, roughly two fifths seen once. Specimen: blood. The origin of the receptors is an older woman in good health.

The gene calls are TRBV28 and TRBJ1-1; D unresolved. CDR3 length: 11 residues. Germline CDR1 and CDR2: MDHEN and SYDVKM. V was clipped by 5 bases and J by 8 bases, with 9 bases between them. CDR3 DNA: TGTGCCAGCAGTCGACAACAAGAAGCTTTCTTT. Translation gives CASSRQQEAFF.

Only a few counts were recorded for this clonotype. The chain's CDR3 is CASSPDSGRAKFF. For the CDR3, the DNA is TGTGCCAGCAGCCCCGATAGCGGGAGGGCCAAGTTCTTC. V is TRBV7-3 and J is TRBJ2-1; 11 bases map to TRBD2. V lost 5 bases to trimming and J lost 14 bases; unmatched junction nucleotides: 8. From germline, CDR1 is SGHTA and CDR2 FQGTGA. There are 13 residues in the CDR3.

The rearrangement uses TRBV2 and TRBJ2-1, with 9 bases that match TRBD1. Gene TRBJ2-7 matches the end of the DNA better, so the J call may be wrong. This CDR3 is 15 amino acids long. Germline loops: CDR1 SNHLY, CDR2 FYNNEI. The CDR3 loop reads CASTRGQGEYNEQYF. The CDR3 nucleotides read TGTGCCAGCACCAGGGGACAGGGAGAGTACAATGAGCAGTACTTC.

The CDR3 region is CSALGFSLTKLFF. The CDR3 DNA is TGCAGTGCTCTAGGCTTCTCCCTGACAAAACTGTTTTTT. This chain connects TRBV20-1 to TRBJ1-4; unclear D gene. V lost 5 bases and J 10 bases, leaving 17 bases between the germline ends. This CDR3 region has 13 residues. CDR1 is DFQATT and CDR2 is SNEGSKA in the germline V gene (reference sequence).

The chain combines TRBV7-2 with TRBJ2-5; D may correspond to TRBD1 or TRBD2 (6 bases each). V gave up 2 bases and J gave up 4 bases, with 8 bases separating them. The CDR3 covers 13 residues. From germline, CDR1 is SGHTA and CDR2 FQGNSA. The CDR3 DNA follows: TGTGCCAGCAGCTTAAGGGGGGTAGAGACCCAGTACTTC. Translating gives CASSLRGVETQYF.

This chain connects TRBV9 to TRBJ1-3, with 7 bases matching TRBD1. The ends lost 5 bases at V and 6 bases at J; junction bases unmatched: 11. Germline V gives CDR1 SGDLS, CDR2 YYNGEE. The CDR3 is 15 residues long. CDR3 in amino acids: CASSPSYGQANTIYF. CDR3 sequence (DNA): TGTGCCAGCAGTCCCTCCTACGGACAGGCAAACACCATATATTTT.

The CDR3 nucleotides are TGTGCCAGCGAGGGAGGACTAGCGGGAACTCAATCCTACAATGAGCAGTTCTTC. Translation gives CASEGGLAGTQSYNEQFF. The V gene is TRBV28, the J gene TRBJ2-1, with TRBD2 matching over 12 bases. V shed 8 bases, J shed 1 base, and the junction held 12 bases outside the gene matches. This CDR3 region has 18 residues. Germline values: CDR1 MDHEN, CDR2 SYDVKM.

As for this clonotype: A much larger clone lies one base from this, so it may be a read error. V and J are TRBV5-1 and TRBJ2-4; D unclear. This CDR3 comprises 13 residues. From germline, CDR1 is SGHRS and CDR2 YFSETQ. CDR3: CASSVEAENIQYF. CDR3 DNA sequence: TGCGCCAGCAGCGTGGAAGCCGAAAACATTCAGTACTTC. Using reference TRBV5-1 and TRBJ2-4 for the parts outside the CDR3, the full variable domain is KAGVTQTPRYLIKTRGQQVTLSCSPISGHRSVSWYQQTPGQGLQFLFEYFSETQRNKGNFPGRFSGRQFSNSRSEMNVSTLELGDSALYLCASSVEAENIQYFGAGTRLSVL.